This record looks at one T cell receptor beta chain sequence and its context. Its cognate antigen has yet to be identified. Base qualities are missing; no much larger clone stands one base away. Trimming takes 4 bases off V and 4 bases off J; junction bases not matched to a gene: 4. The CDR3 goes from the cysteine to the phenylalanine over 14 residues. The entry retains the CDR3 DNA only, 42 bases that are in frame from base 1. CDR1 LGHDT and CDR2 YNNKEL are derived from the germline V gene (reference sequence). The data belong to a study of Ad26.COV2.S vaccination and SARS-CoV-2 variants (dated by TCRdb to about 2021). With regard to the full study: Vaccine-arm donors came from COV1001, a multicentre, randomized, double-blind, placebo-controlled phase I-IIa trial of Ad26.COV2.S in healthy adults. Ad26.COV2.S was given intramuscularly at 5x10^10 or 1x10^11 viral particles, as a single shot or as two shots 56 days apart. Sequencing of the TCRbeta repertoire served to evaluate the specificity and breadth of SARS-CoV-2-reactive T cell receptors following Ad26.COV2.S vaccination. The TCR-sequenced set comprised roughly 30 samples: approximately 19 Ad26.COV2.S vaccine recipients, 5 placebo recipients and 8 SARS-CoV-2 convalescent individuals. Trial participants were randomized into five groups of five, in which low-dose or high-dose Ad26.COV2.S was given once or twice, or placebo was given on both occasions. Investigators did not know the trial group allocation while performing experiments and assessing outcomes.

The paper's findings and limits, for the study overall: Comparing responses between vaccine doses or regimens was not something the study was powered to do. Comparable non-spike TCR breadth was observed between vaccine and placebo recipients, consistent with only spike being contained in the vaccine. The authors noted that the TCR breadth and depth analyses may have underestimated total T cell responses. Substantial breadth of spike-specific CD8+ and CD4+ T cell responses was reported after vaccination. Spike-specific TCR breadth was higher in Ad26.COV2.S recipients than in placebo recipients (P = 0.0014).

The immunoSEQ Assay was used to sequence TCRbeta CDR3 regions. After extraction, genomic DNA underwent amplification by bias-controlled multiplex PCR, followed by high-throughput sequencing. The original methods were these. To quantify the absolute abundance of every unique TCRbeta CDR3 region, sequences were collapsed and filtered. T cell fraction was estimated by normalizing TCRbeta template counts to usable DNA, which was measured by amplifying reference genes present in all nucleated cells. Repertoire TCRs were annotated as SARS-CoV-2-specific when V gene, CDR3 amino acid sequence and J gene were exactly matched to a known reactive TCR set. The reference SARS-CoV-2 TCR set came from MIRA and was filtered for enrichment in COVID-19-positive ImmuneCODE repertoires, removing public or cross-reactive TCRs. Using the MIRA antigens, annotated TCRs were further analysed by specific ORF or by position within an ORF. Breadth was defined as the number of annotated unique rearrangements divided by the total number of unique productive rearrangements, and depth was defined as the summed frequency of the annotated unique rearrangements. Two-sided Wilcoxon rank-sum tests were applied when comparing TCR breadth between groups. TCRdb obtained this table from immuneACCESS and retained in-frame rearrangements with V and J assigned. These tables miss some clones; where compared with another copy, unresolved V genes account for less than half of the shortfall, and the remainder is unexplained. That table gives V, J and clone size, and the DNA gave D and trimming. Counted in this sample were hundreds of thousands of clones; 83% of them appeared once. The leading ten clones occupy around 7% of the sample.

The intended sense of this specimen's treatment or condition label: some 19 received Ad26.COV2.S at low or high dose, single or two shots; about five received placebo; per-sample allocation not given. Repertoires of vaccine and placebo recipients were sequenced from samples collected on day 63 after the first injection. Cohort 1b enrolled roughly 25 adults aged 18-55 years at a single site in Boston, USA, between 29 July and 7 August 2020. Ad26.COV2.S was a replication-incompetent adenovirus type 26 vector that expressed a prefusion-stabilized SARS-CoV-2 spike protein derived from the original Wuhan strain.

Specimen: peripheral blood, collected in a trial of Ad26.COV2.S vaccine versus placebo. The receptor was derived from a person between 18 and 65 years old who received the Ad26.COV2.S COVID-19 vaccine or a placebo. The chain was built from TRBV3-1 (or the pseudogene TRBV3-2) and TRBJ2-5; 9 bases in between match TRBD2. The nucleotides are TGTGCCAGCAGCCGAGCGGGAGGATCAGAGACCCAGTACTTC. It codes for CASSRAGGSETQYF.